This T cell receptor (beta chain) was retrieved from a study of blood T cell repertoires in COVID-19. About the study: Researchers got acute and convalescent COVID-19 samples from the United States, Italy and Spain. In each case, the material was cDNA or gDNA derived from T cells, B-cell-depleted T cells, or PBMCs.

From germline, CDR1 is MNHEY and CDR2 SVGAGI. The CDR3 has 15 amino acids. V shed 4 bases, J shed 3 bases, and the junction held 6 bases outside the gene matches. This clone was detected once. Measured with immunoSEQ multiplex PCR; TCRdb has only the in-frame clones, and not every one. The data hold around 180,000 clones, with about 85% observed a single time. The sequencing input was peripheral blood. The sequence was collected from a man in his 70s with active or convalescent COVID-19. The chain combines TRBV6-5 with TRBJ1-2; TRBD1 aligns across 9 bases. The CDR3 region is CASSSPDRGHYGYTF. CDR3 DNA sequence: TGTGCCAGCAGTTCCCCGGACAGGGGACACTATGGCTACACCTTC.